This paragraph reports one TCR beta chain. The method was immunoSEQ multiplex PCR; TCRdb's version includes in-frame clones alone and lacks a portion of them. The data contain about 240,000 clones, around 82% of them singletons. The data were obtained in a study of blood T cell repertoires in COVID-19. Study-wide background: PBMCs, B-cell-depleted T cells, or T cells provided the cDNA or gDNA that made up the material.

V dropped 1 base and J dropped 2; count of bases not matched to a gene: 9. Germline V CDR1 and CDR2: KGHSH, LQKENI. The CDR3 is 17 amino acids. The chain carries TRBV18 and TRBJ2-5; the match to TRBD1 covers 8 bases. The sample comprised PBMCs or T cells enriched from blood (not recorded which). This receptor was taken from a woman aged 40 to 50 who had been exposed to COVID-19. CDR3 sequence reads: CASSPLIRDRYQETQYF. CDR3 sequence (DNA): TGTGCCAGCTCACCACTAATCCGGGACAGGTATCAAGAGACCCAGTACTTC.